The 15 T cell receptor beta chains below all came from one sample that was sequenced in a study of blood T cell repertoires in COVID-19 (dated by TCRdb to the early 2020s). The method was the immunoSEQ multiplex PCR assay. This is the immuneACCESS table as TCRdb keeps it, with only in-frame sequences that have V and J called. A part of the clones is gone; compared with another copy, unresolved V genes explain less than half, and the rest is unexplained. The sample contains 250,000 to 350,000 clones, about 85% of them found a single time. 0.85% to 0.9% of the sample rests with the top ten. The specimen was peripheral blood. These TCRs come from a human donor with COVID-19, enrolled during active disease. The donor label of this sample is uncertain.

The gene calls are TRBV28 and TRBJ2-5; 8 bases are a match to TRBD1. CDR3 length: 15 amino acids. Germline lookup yields CDR1 MDHEN and CDR2 SYDVKM. The V gene end was trimmed by 7 bases and the J gene end by 2 bases; junction bases not matched to a gene: 9. This CDR3 is CASNLHGQGQETQYF. In DNA, the CDR3 is TGTGCCAGCAACCTCCACGGACAGGGTCAAGAGACCCAGTACTTC.

The chain employs TRBV19 and TRBJ2-7; TRBD2 matches at 8 bases. The CDR3 has 16 amino acids. Germline-derived CDR1 and CDR2 are LNHDA and SQIVND (reference sequence). J lost 0 bases, V lost 5 bases, and 9 bases had no gene match. The CDR3, as DNA: TGTGCCAGTAGTTCTAACGTTCTAGCGGGCTCCTACGAGCAGTACTTC. Its translation is CASSSNVLAGSYEQYF. The variable domain in full, with the rest retrieved from reference TRBV19 and TRBJ2-7, is DGGITQSPKYLFRKEGQNVTLSCEQNLNHDAMYWYRQDPGQGLRLIYYSQIVNDFQKGDIAEGYSVSREKKESFPLTVTSAQKNPTAFYLCASSSNVLAGSYEQYFGPGTRLTVT.

The V gene is TRBV6-1, the J gene TRBJ2-3, with a weak D call TRBD2 (6 bases). With 0 bases removed from V and 7 bases from J, the gap between germline ends came to 23 bases. Germline-derived CDR1 and CDR2 are MNHNS and SASEGT. The CDR3 runs 18 residues. This CDR3 reads CASSEAGPAKSRGNTQYF. Written as DNA, the CDR3 is TGTGCCAGCAGTGAAGCGGGCCCCGCTAAGAGCCGGGGGAATACGCAGTATTTT.

This chain uses TRBV28 with TRBJ1-6; 9 nucleotides line up with TRBD1. The V gene's germline CDR1 is MDHEN and CDR2 SYDVKM. The trim removed 4 bases at V and 6 bases at J, leaving 7 bases unmatched. This CDR3 has 16 residues. Here the CDR3 DNA reads TGTGCCAGCAGTTCCCGTCCGGGACAGGGTAATTCACCCCTCCACTTT. Translation gives CASSSRPGQGNSPLHF.

This clone is a singleton in its sample. V gene TRBV7-2 combines with J gene TRBJ2-3, with D possibly matching TRBD2 (6 bases). V dropped 7 bases and J dropped 3 bases, with 17 bases sitting between them. Looked up from germline, CDR1 is SGHTA and CDR2 is FQGNSA. The CDR3 spans 15 residues. CDR3 sequence: CASTPRGKRTDTQYF. The CDR3 nucleotides read TGTGCCAGCACCCCCCGCGGGAAGCGGACAGATACGCAGTATTTT. Full variable domain (remainder filled in from reference TRBV7-2 and TRBJ2-3): GAGVSQSPSNKVTEKGKDVELRCDPISGHTALYWYRQSLGQGLEFLIYFQGNSAPDKSGLPSDRFSAERTGGSVSTLTIQRTQQEDSAVYLCASTPRGKRTDTQYFGPGTRLTVL.

The chain carries TRBV2 and TRBJ1-4, with D perhaps matching TRBD1 (6 bases). V was trimmed by 7 bases and J by 0 bases, leaving 12 bases between them. CDR3 length equals 15 residues. The V gene's germline CDR1 is SNHLY and CDR2 FYNNEI. The CDR3 nucleotides read TGTGCCAGCAAACAGGGATTTACAACTAATGAAAAACTGTTTTTT. Residues: CASKQGFTTNEKLFF.

The count of this clone is one. The rearrangement joins TRBV28 to TRBJ1-4, with a tentative D call TRBD1 (6 bases). From germline, CDR1 is MDHEN and CDR2 SYDVKM. Deletions cut 4 bases from V and 8 bases from J, with 11 bases between. The CDR3 totals 13 residues. CDR3 DNA sequence: TGTGCCAGCAGTTCCAGGGGTGGCGAAAAACTGTTTTTT. This sequence encodes CASSSRGGEKLFF.

This sequence joins TRBV5-1 and TRBJ2-1; D is perhaps TRBD2 (6 bases). CDR3 length equals 15 residues. Germline lookup yields CDR1 SGHRS and CDR2 YFSETQ. V was trimmed by 5 bases and J by 4 bases, leaving 16 bases between them. The CDR3 sequence is CASRLMIAAYNEQFF. CDR3 nucleotides: TGCGCCAGCAGGCTCATGATAGCGGCGTACAATGAGCAGTTCTTC. Variable domain in full (rest from reference TRBV5-1 and TRBJ2-1): KAGVTQTPRYLIKTRGQQVTLSCSPISGHRSVSWYQQTPGQGLQFLFEYFSETQRNKGNFPGRFSGRQFSNSRSEMNVSTLELGDSALYLCASRLMIAAYNEQFFGPGTRLTVL.

This chain links TRBV9 with TRBJ1-6, with a weak D call TRBD1 (5 bases). Per the germline V gene, CDR1 is SGDLS and CDR2 is YYNGEE. V was cut by 0 bases and J by 5 bases, with 9 bases left in between. The CDR3 is 15 residues long. CDR3 region: CASSVAGNDNSPLHF. Written as DNA, the CDR3 is TGTGCCAGCAGCGTAGCAGGGAATGATAATTCACCCCTCCACTTT.

This clone has only one observation. The chain employs TRBV6-5 and TRBJ1-2; 7 bases are shared with TRBD1. CDR3 size: 15 residues. Germline CDR1 reads MNHEY; CDR2 reads SVGAGI. V was clipped by 3 bases and J by 4 bases; unmatched bases: 8. As DNA, the CDR3 is TGTGCCAGCAGTTATCCCGGGACAGACTTCTATGGCTACACCTTC. Its protein is CASSYPGTDFYGYTF.

The chain employs TRBV28 and TRBJ1-6; TRBD1 matches 9 bases. V dropped 5 bases and J dropped 9; count of bases not matched to a gene: 5. Per the germline V gene, CDR1 is MDHEN and CDR2 is SYDVKM. The CDR3 runs 14 residues. Here the CDR3 DNA reads TGTGCCAGCAGTCCCCCGGGACAGGGTTCACCCCTCCACTTT. Protein sequence: CASSPPGQGSPLHF. Together with reference TRBV28 and TRBJ1-6, the CDR3 gives the full variable domain: DVKVTQSSRYLVKRTGEKVFLECVQDMDHENMFWYRQDPGLGLRLIYFSYDVKMKEKGDIPEGYSVSREKKERFSLILESASTNQTSMYLCASSPPGQGSPLHFGNGTRLTVT.

The V call is TRBV6-2 or TRBV6-3, the J call TRBJ2-5; 7 bases line up with TRBD1. The V segment lost 6 bases and the J segment 2 bases; nucleotides outside the gene matches: 9. Germline V gives CDR1 MNHEY, CDR2 SVGEGT. CDR3 length: 15 amino acids. This CDR3 reads CASSPFGQEQETQYF. CDR3 bases: TGTGCCAGCAGCCCCTTTGGACAGGAGCAAGAGACCCAGTACTTC.

The chain has TRBV28 and TRBJ1-4; 7 bases are a match to TRBD1. The V gene end was trimmed by 3 bases and the J gene end by 2 bases; junction bases not matched to a gene: 12. Germline V gives CDR1 MDHEN, CDR2 SYDVKM. The CDR3 runs 18 residues. The CDR3 DNA sequence: TGTGCCAGCAGTTTCAAACAGGGGCGCGGTGGGACTAATGAAAAACTGTTTTTT. Translation gives CASSFKQGRGGTNEKLFF. Using reference TRBV28 and TRBJ1-4 for the parts outside the CDR3, the full variable domain is DVKVTQSSRYLVKRTGEKVFLECVQDMDHENMFWYRQDPGLGLRLIYFSYDVKMKEKGDIPEGYSVSREKKERFSLILESASTNQTSMYLCASSFKQGRGGTNEKLFFGSGTQLSVL.

V is TRBV18 and J is TRBJ2-1; 10 bases align to TRBD2. V was pared by 3 bases and J by 9 bases, with 14 bases of the junction left unmatched. CDR3 length: 17 amino acids. Germline V lookup: CDR1 KGHSH, CDR2 LQKENI. DNA of the CDR3: TGTGCCAGCTCACCTCTTAGCGGGAGGTCGACGGAGAGTGAGCAGTTCTTC. Translated, it gives CASSPLSGRSTESEQFF.

Remarks on this clone: Other DNA sequences within the sample encode an identical CDR3. This rearrangement joins TRBV18 to TRBJ1-2; D might be TRBD1 (5 bases). The CDR3 is made up of 13 amino acids. The germline V and J ends were trimmed by 3 bases and 3 bases, with 8 bases remaining between them. From germline, CDR1 is KGHSH and CDR2 LQKENI. The CDR3 DNA sequence: TGTGCCAGCTCACCGCGCAGGGACTATGGCTACACCTTC. It is translated as CASSPRRDYGYTF.